A selection of T cell receptor beta chains follows, all from one sample in a study of identifying expanded T cells in peripheral blood. Produced via immunoSEQ multiplex PCR; TCRdb's table is partial and in-frame only. Of about 110,000 clones listed, approximately 90% are singletons. Sequencing input: blood. The receptors shown here come from a person aged 18 to 69 in good health. The conserved cysteine and the conserved F or W are not part of the CDR3 here. A D gene is named only where the DNA matches it firmly.

v_gene: TRBV7-9
d_gene: TRBD1
j_gene: TRBJ2-3
CDR3aa: ASSWGQGQGTDTQY

v_gene: TRBV28
d_gene: -
j_gene: TRBJ1-1
CDR3aa: ASSLLGSPNTEAF

v_gene: TRBV7-9
d_gene: -
j_gene: TRBJ2-3
CDR3aa: ASSPDRSLDTQY

v_gene: TRBV21-1
d_gene: -
j_gene: TRBJ2-2
CDR3aa: ASSNRGTYTGELF

v_gene: TRBV14
d_gene: -
j_gene: TRBJ2-5
CDR3aa: ASSQAGAETQY

v_gene: TRBV5-6
d_gene: TRBD1
j_gene: TRBJ2-7
CDR3aa: ASSFVGQGFEQY

v_gene: TRBV6-1
d_gene: -
j_gene: TRBJ1-3
CDR3aa: ASKGPSSGNTIY

v_gene: TRBV5-1
d_gene: -
j_gene: TRBJ1-2
CDR3aa: ASSLEGADYGYT

v_gene: TRBV4-1
d_gene: TRBD2
j_gene: TRBJ2-7
CDR3aa: ASSQAGGLSYYEQY

v_gene: TRBV4-2
d_gene: -
j_gene: TRBJ1-2
CDR3aa: ASSQDEGPNYGYT

v_gene: TRBV19
d_gene: -
j_gene: TRBJ1-1
CDR3aa: ASSAHEGRNTEAF

v_gene: TRBV5-5
d_gene: -
j_gene: TRBJ2-2
CDR3aa: ASSLDHTGELF

v_gene: TRBV30
d_gene: -
j_gene: TRBJ1-1
CDR3aa: AWSGRNTGNTEAF

v_gene: TRBV7-8
d_gene: -
j_gene: TRBJ2-7
CDR3aa: ASLLGGEQY

v_gene: TRBV25-1
d_gene: TRBD1
j_gene: TRBJ2-7
CDR3aa: ASSAPGTGVRDEQY

v_gene: TRBV30
d_gene: -
j_gene: TRBJ2-7
CDR3aa: AWRLIPYEQY

v_gene: TRBV6-5
d_gene: -
j_gene: TRBJ2-2
CDR3aa: ASSSNTGELF

v_gene: TRBV6-6
d_gene: TRBD1
j_gene: TRBJ1-1
CDR3aa: ASQGTDTEAF